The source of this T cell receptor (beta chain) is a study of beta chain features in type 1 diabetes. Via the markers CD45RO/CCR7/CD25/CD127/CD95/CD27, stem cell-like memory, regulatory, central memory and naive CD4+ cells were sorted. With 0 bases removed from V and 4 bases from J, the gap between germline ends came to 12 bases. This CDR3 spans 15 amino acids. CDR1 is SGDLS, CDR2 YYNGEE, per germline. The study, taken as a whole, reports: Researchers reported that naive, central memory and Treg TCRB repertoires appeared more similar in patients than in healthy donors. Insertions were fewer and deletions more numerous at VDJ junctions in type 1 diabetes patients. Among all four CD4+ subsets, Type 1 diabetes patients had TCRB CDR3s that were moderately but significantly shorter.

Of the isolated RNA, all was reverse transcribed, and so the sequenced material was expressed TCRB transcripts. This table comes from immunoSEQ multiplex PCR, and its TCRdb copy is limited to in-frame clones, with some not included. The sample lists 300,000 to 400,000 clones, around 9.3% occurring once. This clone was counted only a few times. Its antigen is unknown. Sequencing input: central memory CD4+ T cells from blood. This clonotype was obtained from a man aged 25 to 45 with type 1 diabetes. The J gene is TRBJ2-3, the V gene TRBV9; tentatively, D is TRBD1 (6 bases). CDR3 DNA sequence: TGTGCCAGCAGCGTAGCAGGGGCCCGGGCAGATACGCAGTATTTT. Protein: CASSVAGARADTQYF. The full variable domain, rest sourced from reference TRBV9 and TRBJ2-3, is DSGVTQTPKHLITATGQRVTLRCSPRSGDLSVYWYQQSLDQGLQFLIQYYNGEERAKGNILERFSAQQFPDLHSELNLSSLELGDSALYFCASSVAGARADTQYFGPGTRLTVL.